These T cell receptor beta chains were read from a single sample in a study of T cell repertoires in ileal Crohn's disease. Repertoires were generated with immunoSEQ multiplex PCR, while TCRdb's copy carries only in-frame clones and drops some. The sample consists of tens of thousands of clones, 85% to 90% of them appearing once. The source material was ileal tissue. These receptors were obtained from an adult with Crohn's disease. CDR3s include the opening cysteine and the closing phenylalanine or tryptophan. D genes are given only for firm matches. Where a row states a size, it is once, few, many or the class of an expanded clone; other rows omit it.

>TRBV7-9|TRBD1|once|TRBJ1-6
CASSSGTDYNSPLHF
TGTGCCAGCAGCTCCGGGACAGACTATAATTCACCCCTCCACTTT
>TRBV5-1|TRBD1|-|TRBJ1-1
CASSSAGTGNTEAFF
TGCGCCAGCAGCTCTGCCGGGACAGGGAACACTGAAGCTTTCTTT
>TRBV6-6|-|-|TRBJ1-1
CASSPVADTEAFF
TGTGCCAGCAGTCCGGTAGCGGACACTGAAGCTTTCTTT
>TRBV15|-|-|TRBJ2-1
CATSPRGASYNEQFF
TGTGCCACCAGCCCCCGGGGGGCAAGCTACAATGAGCAGTTCTTC
>TRBV7-2|-|-|TRBJ2-5
CASSVQTGKYGETQYF
TGTGCCAGCAGCGTACAAACAGGGAAGTATGGAGAGACCCAGTACTTC
>TRBV7-2|-|-|TRBJ2-4
CASSYASDGGMAKNIQYF
TGTGCCAGCAGCTACGCATCGGACGGGGGAATGGCCAAAAACATTCAGTACTTC
>TRBV29-1|TRBD1|-|TRBJ2-1
CSVARDRSDNEQFF
TGCAGCGTAGCACGGGACAGGAGTGACAATGAGCAGTTCTTC
>TRBV12-5|TRBD1|-|TRBJ1-1
CASETGRSTEAFF
TGTGCTAGTGAGACAGGGCGAAGCACTGAAGCTTTCTTT
>TRBV28|TRBD1|-|TRBJ1-2
CASSKTGGIYGYTF
TGTGCCAGCAGTAAAACAGGGGGGATCTATGGCTACACCTTC
>TRBV28|TRBD2|once|TRBJ2-7
CASRNRGGPRTYEQYF
TGTGCCAGCAGGAACCGGGGAGGGCCAAGAACCTACGAGCAGTACTTC
>TRBV29-1|TRBD1|-|TRBJ2-7
CSVDSGQGIREQYF
TGCAGCGTTGATTCTGGACAGGGGATTCGCGAGCAGTACTTC
>TRBV19|-|-|TRBJ1-5
CASSIEGARQPQHF
TGTGCCAGTAGTATAGAGGGGGCTCGTCAGCCCCAGCATTTT
>TRBV13|-|-|TRBJ1-2
CASTPNGYTF
TGTGCCAGCACCCCCAATGGCTACACCTTC
>TRBV10-2|TRBD1|-|TRBJ1-2
CASKSRTGQIAF
TGCGCCAGCAAAAGTCGGACAGGGCAAATCGCATTT
>TRBV5-1|-|-|TRBJ1-2
CASSFQGTANYGYTF
TGCGCCAGCAGCTTCCAAGGTACAGCTAACTATGGCTACACCTTC
>TRBV28|-|-|TRBJ1-2
CASSPRLSNYGYTF
TGTGCCAGCAGTCCAAGACTCAGCAACTATGGCTACACCTTC
>TRBV6-1|-|-|TRBJ2-6
CASGRESGANVLTF
TGTGCCAGCGGTCGGGAGTCTGGGGCCAACGTCCTGACTTTC
>TRBV19|-|-|TRBJ1-3
CASSISVRGLTGNTIYF
TGTGCCAGTAGTATATCCGTACGAGGATTGACTGGAAACACCATATATTTT
>TRBV5-1|-|-|TRBJ2-1
CASSLDLSGINEQFF
TGCGCCAGCAGCTTGGATCTGTCAGGGATCAATGAGCAGTTCTTC
>TRBV6-5|-|-|TRBJ1-1
CASRTTAGSTEAFF
TGTGCCAGCAGAACGACTGCTGGTAGCACTGAAGCTTTCTTT
>TRBV6-1|-|-|TRBJ1-2
CASSGPGLLVYGYTF
TGTGCCAGCAGTGGCCCTGGACTGCTTGTCTATGGCTACACCTTC
>TRBV13|-|-|TRBJ1-1
CASSLALQTGLNTEAFF
TGTGCCAGCAGCTTAGCCCTTCAAACAGGGCTGAACACTGAAGCTTTCTTT
>TRBV5-4|TRBD1|-|TRBJ2-1
CASSPITGDEQFF
TGTGCCAGCAGCCCGATAACAGGGGATGAGCAGTTCTTC
>TRBV27|TRBD1|once|TRBJ2-1
CASSPRSKTGQRANEQFF
TGTGCCAGCAGTCCCCGATCAAAGACGGGACAGAGGGCCAATGAGCAGTTCTTC
>TRBV7-2|-|once|TRBJ2-1
CATSLRTFNEQFF
TGTGCCACATCCCTCCGGACTTTCAATGAGCAGTTCTTC
>TRBV4-2|-|-|TRBJ1-1
CASSQDRQANTEAFF
TGTGCCAGCAGCCAAGACCGACAGGCGAACACTGAAGCTTTCTTT
>TRBV28|TRBD1|once|TRBJ2-3
CASSSRDRGYRSTDTQYF
TGTGCCAGCAGTTCCAGGGACAGGGGGTACCGGAGCACAGATACGCAGTATTTT
>TRBV12-5|-|-|TRBJ1-1
CASGRGRGTEAFF
TGTGCTAGCGGCAGGGGAAGAGGGACTGAAGCTTTCTTT
>TRBV28|TRBD1|-|TRBJ1-2
CASSLPDRGGYTF
TGTGCCAGCAGTTTACCCGACAGGGGCGGCTACACCTTC
>TRBV27|-|-|TRBJ1-5
CASSFTGGDQPQHF
TGTGCCAGCAGTTTCACGGGGGGGGATCAGCCCCAGCATTTT
>TRBV10-2|TRBD1|-|TRBJ2-7
CASSEGTGGYEQYF
TGCGCCAGCAGTGAGGGGACAGGGGGGTACGAGCAGTACTTC
>TRBV5-1|-|-|TRBJ2-3
CASSLGSPSDTQYF
TGCGCCAGCAGCCTCGGGTCCCCCTCAGATACGCAGTATTTT
>TRBV2|TRBD1|-|TRBJ2-7
CASSGQGEQYF
TGTGCCAGCAGTGGACAGGGCGAGCAGTACTTC
>TRBV19|-|-|TRBJ1-2
CASRPPTEHYGYTF
TGTGCCAGTAGGCCTCCGACAGAACACTATGGCTACACCTTC
>TRBV28|-|once|TRBJ2-3
CASSFQAGGTDTQYF
TGTGCCAGCAGTTTTCAGGCAGGGGGGACAGATACGCAGTATTTT
>TRBV11-2|TRBD1|-|TRBJ2-3
CASSLRQGATDTQYF
TGTGCCAGCAGCCTGAGACAGGGGGCTACAGATACGCAGTATTTT
>TRBV18|-|once|TRBJ1-3
CASSPAGPSSGNTIYF
TGTGCCAGCTCACCCGCGGGACCGAGCTCTGGAAACACCATATATTTT
>TRBV28|-|-|TRBJ1-3
CASSFRGAGNTIYF
TGTGCCAGCAGTTTCCGGGGGGCTGGAAACACCATATATTTT
>TRBV25-1|-|-|TRBJ2-1
CASSSYNEQFF
TGTGCCAGCAGTAGCTATAATGAGCAGTTCTTC
>TRBV19|-|-|TRBJ1-1
CASSQTGMAEAFF
TGTGCCAGTAGTCAAACAGGTATGGCTGAAGCTTTCTTT
>TRBV6-1|-|-|TRBJ1-6
CASRRGGGDSPLHF
TGTGCCAGCAGAAGGGGAGGGGGGGACTCACCCCTCCACTTT
>TRBV5-1|TRBD1|-|TRBJ2-1
CASSFGQGALHGNEQFF
TGCGCCAGCAGCTTCGGACAGGGGGCTTTGCATGGGAATGAGCAGTTCTTC
>TRBV6-1|TRBD1|-|TRBJ1-5
CASRTGFGVNQPQHF
TGTGCCAGCAGGACAGGGTTTGGGGTCAATCAGCCCCAGCATTTT
>TRBV18|TRBD1|-|TRBJ1-1
CASSFFGTANTEAFF
TGTGCCAGCTCATTCTTCGGGACAGCGAACACTGAAGCTTTCTTT
>TRBV6-6|-|-|TRBJ2-5
CASRQRGQQETQYF
TGTGCCAGCAGACAACGTGGGCAGCAAGAGACCCAGTACTTC
>TRBV27|TRBD1|-|TRBJ2-5
CASSSRDRGRLRETQYF
TGTGCCAGCAGTTCCAGGGACAGGGGGCGATTAAGAGAGACCCAGTACTTC
>TRBV28|-|-|TRBJ2-1
CASSLIGSGKLNEQFF
TGTGCCAGCAGTTTAATTGGGTCAGGTAAACTGAATGAGCAGTTCTTC
>TRBV5-1|TRBD1|once|TRBJ1-2
CAKRPSTGGEYGYTF
TGCGCCAAAAGACCGTCCACAGGGGGAGAGTATGGCTACACCTTC
>TRBV2|-|-|TRBJ2-7
CASSGESEQYF
TGTGCCAGCAGTGGGGAGTCGGAGCAGTACTTC